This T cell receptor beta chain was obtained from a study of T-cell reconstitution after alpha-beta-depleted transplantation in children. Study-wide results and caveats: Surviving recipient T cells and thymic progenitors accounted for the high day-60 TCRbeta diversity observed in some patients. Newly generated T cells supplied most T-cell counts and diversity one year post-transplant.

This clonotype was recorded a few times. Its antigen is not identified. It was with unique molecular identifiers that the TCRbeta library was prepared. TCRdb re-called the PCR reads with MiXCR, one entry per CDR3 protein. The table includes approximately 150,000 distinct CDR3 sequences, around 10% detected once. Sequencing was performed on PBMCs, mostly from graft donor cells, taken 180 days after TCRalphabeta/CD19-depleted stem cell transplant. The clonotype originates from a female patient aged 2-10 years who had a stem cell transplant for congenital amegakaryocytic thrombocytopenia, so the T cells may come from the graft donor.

The CDR3 nucleotides are TGCAGTGCTAGAGTGCTAACAGGGGGCGAAAAGCAGTACTTC. Encoded protein: CSARVLTGGEKQYF. The rearrangement joins TRBV20-1 to TRBJ2-7; 9 bases line up with TRBD1. This CDR3 is built from 14 residues. Germline values: CDR1 DFQATT, CDR2 SNEGSKA (reference sequence). With 1 base clipped from V and 8 bases from J, the junction kept 9 bases outside the gene matches.